These 20 T cell receptor beta chains share one sample of origin, sequenced in a study of PD-1 blockade in classical Hodgkin lymphoma. Brentuximab vedotin exposure varied, and every patient relapsed after autologous stem cell transplantation. Measured with immunoSEQ multiplex PCR; TCRdb has only the in-frame clones, and not every one. The sample lists roughly 28,000 clones, 65% to 75% occurring once. The material sequenced was peripheral blood mononuclear cells (PBMCs), taken before the second cycle of nivolumab. The receptors shown here come from a human donor with classical Hodgkin lymphoma.

The gene calls are TRBV9 and TRBJ2-7; 8 bases align to TRBD2. Trimming at V came to 0 bases and at J to 2 bases, leaving 4 bases not matched to a gene. The CDR3 consists of 15 residues. Germline CDR1 is SGDLS and CDR2 is YYNGEE. CDR3 nucleotide sequence: TGTGCCAGCAGCGTAGCGCCTAGCGGGCCCTACGAGCAGTACTTC. It yields the protein CASSVAPSGPYEQYF.

This clone was found once. This chain joins TRBV19 and TRBJ1-6; D gene uncertain. This CDR3 is 14 amino acids long. The V and J ends lost 9 bases and 6 bases respectively, with 15 bases between them. Germline loops: CDR1 LNHDA, CDR2 SQIVND (reference sequence). The CDR3: CASKLLGLNSPLHF. Here the CDR3 DNA reads TGTGCCAGCAAACTTCTCGGACTTAATTCACCCCTCCACTTT.

The table lists this clone with a count of one. The chain carries TRBV11-2 and TRBJ2-2; 7 bases fit TRBD2. The CDR3 has 15 residues. Looked up from germline, CDR1 is SGHAT and CDR2 is FQNNGV. V was clipped by 9 bases and J by 5 bases; unmatched bases: 12. CDR3 DNA sequence: TGTGCCAGTCGTCACCCGGGGGGTTGGACCGGGGAGCTGTTTTTT. Residues: CASRHPGGWTGELFF.

V usage is TRBV29-1 and J usage is TRBJ1-1; 7 bases agree with TRBD1. Germline V gene data show CDR1 as SQVTM and CDR2 as ANQGSEA. The CDR3 loop spans 15 amino acids. Trimming at V came to 3 bases and at J to 0 bases, leaving 7 bases not matched to a gene. CDR3 coding DNA: TGCAGCGTTGACGAGGGACAGTTGGTGAACACTGAAGCTTTCTTT. It yields the protein CSVDEGQLVNTEAFF.

This clone was seen more than once but under ten times. The chain employs TRBV27 and TRBJ2-1; tentative D call: TRBD2 (5 bases). V lost 2 bases and J 7 bases, leaving 24 bases between the germline ends. This CDR3 region has 18 residues. Germline V gene data show CDR1 as MNHEY and CDR2 as SMNVEV (reference sequence). In DNA form, the CDR3 reads TGTGCCAGCAGTTTACTCCCTCTGGCGGGCCGCTTGTGGAATGAGCAGTTCTTC. Translated: CASSLLPLAGRLWNEQFF.

The rearrangement uses TRBV29-1 and TRBJ2-5; D might be TRBD2 (5 bases). Germline assignment: CDR1 SQVTM and CDR2 ANQGSEA. V lost 0 bases, J lost 7 bases, and 15 bases lay in between. The CDR3 contains 14 residues. The CDR3: CSVEDGPGLGTQYF. The CDR3 DNA sequence: TGCAGCGTTGAAGATGGTCCGGGGTTAGGGACCCAGTACTTC.

The chain employs TRBV6-5 and TRBJ2-2; D ambiguous. Deletions cut 5 bases from V and 1 base from J, with 5 bases between. This CDR3 region has 13 residues. Germline V gives CDR1 MNHEY, CDR2 SVGAGI. The CDR3 region is CASSGRNTGELFF. CDR3 nucleotide sequence: TGTGCCAGCAGTGGACGGAACACCGGGGAGCTGTTTTTT.

This clone was seen a single time. The chain has TRBV28 and TRBJ2-1, with a tentative D call TRBD2 (6 bases). Germline values: CDR1 MDHEN, CDR2 SYDVKM. Trimming left V 5 bases short and J 4 bases short, with 18 bases between. The CDR3 runs to 16 residues. CDR3 sequence: CASSVVNPGLYNEQFF. DNA of the CDR3: TGTGCCAGCAGTGTCGTGAATCCGGGACTGTACAATGAGCAGTTCTTC.

The chain is built from TRBV19 and TRBJ1-2; TRBD1 matches at 10 bases. V was pared by 6 bases and J by 4 bases, with 2 bases of the junction left unmatched. CDR3 length: 13 residues. Germline-derived CDR1 and CDR2 are LNHDA and SQIVND (reference sequence). CDR3 protein: CASRWTGGYGYTF. The CDR3 DNA sequence: TGTGCCAGTAGATGGACAGGGGGCTATGGCTACACCTTC.

V is TRBV4-3 and J is TRBJ2-2; D remains ambiguous. The CDR3 covers 14 residues. V gave up 0 bases and J gave up 8 bases, with 10 bases separating them. The germline V gene has CDR1 LGHNA and CDR2 YSLEER. The DNA for the CDR3 is TGCGCCAGCAGCCAAGATATAGTAGGTGGGGAGCTGTTTTTT. Its translation is CASSQDIVGGELFF.

Of note for this clone: Relative to the germline gene, one junction end is altered; a read error may explain this. The chain employs TRBV11-2 and TRBJ2-3; 11 bases match TRBD2. The length of the CDR3 is 13 residues. The V gene's germline CDR1 is SGHAT and CDR2 FQNNGV. CDR3 sequence (DNA): TGTGCCAGCAGCTTGCCGACCGGGACTAGCGGAGATTTT. Residues: CASSLPTGTSGDF.

The chain uses TRBV9 and TRBJ2-2; 11 bases line up with TRBD2. The CDR3 covers 17 residues. Germline CDR1 is SGDLS and CDR2 is YYNGEE. The V and J ends lost 3 bases and 1 base, in that order; junction bases with no gene match: 5. The DNA of the CDR3 is TGTGCCAGCAGCGCCCAGACTAGCGGGAAGAACACCGGGGAGCTGTTTTTT. As protein: CASSAQTSGKNTGELFF.

The chain employs TRBV7-8 and TRBJ1-1; unclear D gene. The CDR3 has 13 residues. Trimming pared 5 bases from V and 0 bases from J, leaving 7 bases between. Germline lookup yields CDR1 SGHVS and CDR2 FQNEAQ. CDR3 nucleotide sequence: TGTGCCAGCAGCGCAACAGTGAACACTGAAGCTTTCTTT. Amino acid sequence: CASSATVNTEAFF.

This rearrangement joins TRBV9 to TRBJ1-4; D is unresolved. Germline CDR1 SGDLS, CDR2 YYNGEE. The CDR3 consists of 16 residues. The ends were cut back, 3 bases at V and 7 bases at J, with 19 bases in the middle. The DNA for the CDR3 is TGTGCCAGCAGCGACAACCCCAGAGCCCTAACTGAAAAACTGTTTTTT. Translation gives CASSDNPRALTEKLFF.

The rearrangement joins TRBV6-6 to TRBJ2-1; D is ambiguous. This CDR3 contains 13 residues. Per germline, CDR1 MNHNY and CDR2 SVGAGI (reference sequence). V was shortened by 6 bases and J by 6 bases, with 12 bases between the two germline ends. For the CDR3, the DNA is TGTGCCAGCAGGCCAAGGGCATCCAATGAGCAGTTCTTC. Its translation: CASRPRASNEQFF.

This clone came up a few times. The V gene is TRBV10-1, the J gene TRBJ1-4; D is uncertain. The CDR3 is 12 amino acids. The ends were cut back, 7 bases at V and 6 bases at J, with 9 bases in the middle. Per the germline V gene, CDR1 is WNHNN and CDR2 is SYGVQD (reference sequence). CDR3 region: CASTEEDEKLFF. In DNA form, the CDR3 reads TGCGCCAGCACAGAGGAGGATGAAAAACTGTTTTTT.

The genes are TRBV19 and TRBJ1-2, with D perhaps TRBD1 (5 bases). V was shortened by 2 bases and J by 4 bases, with 8 bases between the two germline ends. The CDR3 spans 13 residues. CDR1 is LNHDA and CDR2 is SQIVND in the germline V gene (reference sequence). CDR3: CASSIMGPYGYTF. The CDR3 DNA reads as TGTGCCAGTAGTATAATGGGGCCCTATGGCTACACCTTC.

The sample holds a few counts of this clone. The chain recombines TRBV9 with TRBJ2-5; unclear D gene. The V gene's germline CDR1 is SGDLS and CDR2 YYNGEE. Between the trimmed V and J ends, which lost 4 bases and 4 bases, there was a span of 14 bases. The CDR3 loop spans 14 amino acids. This chain's CDR3 is CASSQGGASETQYF. In DNA form, the CDR3 reads TGTGCCAGCAGCCAAGGTGGCGCGTCAGAGACCCAGTACTTC.

This clone has only a few counts. The chain couples TRBV9 to TRBJ2-1, with unresolved D. Germline loops: CDR1 SGDLS, CDR2 YYNGEE. This CDR3 contains 12 residues. With 4 bases removed from V and 11 bases from J, the gap between germline ends came to 13 bases. CDR3 loop: CASSLIPEQQFF. As DNA, the CDR3 is TGTGCCAGCAGCCTGATCCCCGAGCAGCAGTTCTTC.

V usage is TRBV28 and J usage is TRBJ1-4, with D uncertain. The length of the CDR3 is 16 residues. V was clipped by 3 bases and J by 0 bases, with 11 bases between them. Germline CDR1 and CDR2: MDHEN and SYDVKM. The CDR3 loop is CASSLGGWATNEKLFF. The CDR3 nucleotides read TGTGCCAGCAGTTTGGGAGGGTGGGCAACTAATGAAAAACTGTTTTTT.